This TCR beta chain appears in the sequencing data of a study of blood T cell repertoires in COVID-19. Study overall: Italy, Spain and the United States were the sources of the convalescent and acute COVID-19 samples.

This clone occurred a few times. This specimen includes other DNA sequences encoding the same CDR3. This CDR3 is 14 amino acids long. V gave up 3 bases and J gave up 8 bases; unmatched junction bases: 7. Germline lookup yields CDR1 LNHDA and CDR2 SQIVND (reference sequence). Study processing details: Researchers report that nucleated cell counts were estimated from reference gene primer amplification. Assay: immunoSEQ multiplex PCR; the TCRdb copy retains only in-frame clones and omits some. V and J calls and clone size are those listed in that table; D and trimming were worked out from the DNA. The sample lists 150,000 to 200,000 clones; around nine tenths were seen once.

The receptor's source is a human donor in a cohort sampled during active COVID-19. The sample was peripheral blood. V and J are TRBV19 and TRBJ1-2; TRBD1 agrees at 9 bases. This CDR3 reads CASSIRGQGHGYTF. The CDR3 region has the DNA TGTGCCAGTAGTATCCGGGGACAGGGACACGGCTACACCTTC.